The rows below give T cell receptor beta chains drawn from one sample of a study of low-dose radiotherapy and immunotherapy resistance in tumors. Using its own MiXCR run on the reads, TCRdb lists one record per CDR3 protein. The table shows approximately 90,000 distinct CDR3 sequences, with 15% to 20% occurring only once. The sample in question was PBMCs, obtained before treatment. The receptor set was obtained from a male donor with prostate cancer. Both conserved end residues are part of each CDR3. Each record gives: J gene, clone size, D gene, V gene, CDR3 protein, CDR3 DNA. The D gene is left open where the match is weak. Part of the rows lack a size; the others show once, few, many or a class for expanded clones.

TRBJ1-5,many,TRBD1,TRBV7-2,CASSPQRQGAFFGQPQHF,TGTGCCAGCAGCCCACAGCGACAGGGGGCATTTTTTGGTCAGCCCCAGCATTTT
TRBJ2-7,many,NA,TRBV10-2,CASSTSYEQYF,TGCGCCAGCAGTACCTCCTACGAGCAGTACTTC
TRBJ2-5,many,NA,TRBV11-2,CASSRDTLGETQYF,TGTGCCAGCAGCAGAGACACCCTTGGGGAGACCCAGTACTTC
TRBJ2-5,many,NA,TRBV3-1,CASSNRDKETQYF,TGTGCCAGCAGCAACCGGGACAAAGAGACCCAGTACTTC
TRBJ2-2,many,TRBD2,TRBV4-2,CASSPRLAGGPELFF,TGTGCCAGCAGCCCACGACTAGCGGGGGGGCCGGAGCTGTTTTTT
TRBJ1-1,many,NA,TRBV29-1,CSVPEGGAQNTEAFF,TGCAGCGTTCCCGAGGGGGGGGCACAGAACACTGAAGCTTTCTTT
TRBJ2-5,many,NA,TRBV7-8,CASSQQNLNGETQYF,TGTGCCAGCAGCCAACAAAACTTGAATGGAGAGACCCAGTACTTC
TRBJ1-6,many,TRBD1,TRBV18,CASAGATGTSPLHF,TGTGCCAGCGCAGGAGCGACAGGGACTTCACCCCTCCACTTT
TRBJ2-3,many,NA,TRBV4-1,CASSQGPSTDTQYF,TGCGCCAGCAGCCAAGGCCCTAGCACAGATACGCAGTATTTT
TRBJ1-5,many,NA,TRBV6-6,CASSPDGAYRPQHF,TGTGCCAGCAGCCCCGACGGGGCGTATCGGCCCCAGCATTTT
TRBJ1-1,many,NA,TRBV7-8,CASSLRHQNTEAFF,TGTGCCAGCAGCTTACGACACCAGAACACTGAAGCTTTCTTT
TRBJ2-2,NA,NA,TRBV7-2,CASSSRQAYGANTGELFF,TGTGCCAGCAGCTCCCGACAGGCCTATGGAGCGAACACCGGGGAGCTGTTTTTT
TRBJ2-7,many,NA,TRBV6-6,CASSYPDNYEQYF,TGTGCCAGCAGTTACCCGGACAACTACGAGCAGTACTTC
TRBJ1-1,NA,NA,TRBV29-1,CSVVKGGANTEAFF,TGCAGCGTTGTGAAGGGAGGGGCGAACACTGAAGCTTTCTTT
TRBJ2-5,many,NA,TRBV20-1,CSAIPKQETQYF,TGCAGTGCTATCCCCAAGCAAGAGACCCAGTACTTC
TRBJ2-1,many,TRBD2,TRBV5-1,CASGGVSSYNEQFF,TGCGCCAGTGGGGGGGTTAGCTCCTACAATGAGCAGTTCTTC
TRBJ1-4,few,NA,TRBV6-1,CASMAGLNEKLFF,TGTGCCAGCATGGCAGGCCTTAATGAAAAACTGTTTTTT
TRBJ2-2,many,NA,TRBV6-2/TRBV6-3,CASSGTDMNTGELFF,TGTGCCAGCAGTGGGACGGACATGAACACCGGGGAGCTGTTTTTT
TRBJ2-3,NA,NA,TRBV15,CATSRELGSTDTQYF,TGTGCCACCAGCAGAGAACTGGGGAGCACAGATACGCAGTATTTT
TRBJ2-1,many,TRBD1,TRBV29-1,CSFTGDNEQFF,TGCAGCTTCACAGGGGACAATGAGCAGTTCTTC
TRBJ2-4,few,NA,TRBV7-6,CASSRGGGENIQYF,TGTGCCAGCAGCCGCGGAGGGGGGGAAAACATTCAGTACTTC
TRBJ2-3,many,NA,TRBV5-1,CASSSEDTDTQYF,TGCGCCAGCAGTTCGGAGGACACAGATACGCAGTATTTT
TRBJ2-1,NA,NA,TRBV11-3,CASSPHKSSYNEQFF,TGTGCCAGCAGCCCGCACAAGAGCTCCTACAATGAGCAGTTCTTC
TRBJ1-1,many,TRBD1,TRBV4-2,CASSPNRQGTEAFF,TGTGCCAGCAGCCCCAATAGACAGGGAACTGAAGCTTTCTTT
TRBJ1-1,many,TRBD1,TRBV7-3,CASSLTRQGDTEAFF,TGTGCCAGCAGCTTAACTCGACAGGGGGACACTGAAGCTTTCTTT
TRBJ2-1,many,NA,TRBV20-1,CSAIGEGRASYNEQFF,TGCAGTGCTATTGGAGAGGGGCGGGCCTCCTACAATGAGCAGTTCTTC
TRBJ1-1,many,NA,TRBV7-8,CASSLGGLNTEAFF,TGTGCCAGCAGCCTAGGCGGGCTGAACACTGAAGCTTTCTTT
TRBJ2-1,many,NA,TRBV6-1,CASSDPADNSYNEQFF,TGTGCCAGCAGTGACCCAGCGGATAACTCCTACAATGAGCAGTTCTTC
TRBJ2-2,many,NA,TRBV6-2/TRBV6-3,CASSWGPAGELFF,TGTGCCAGCAGTTGGGGTCCCGCCGGGGAGCTGTTTTTT
TRBJ1-5,once,NA,TRBV27,CASSFDRGNQPQHF,TGTGCCAGCAGTTTTGACCGGGGGAATCAGCCCCAGCATTTT
TRBJ2-7,many,NA,TRBV3-1,CASSQARQSYEQYF,TGTGCCAGCAGCCAAGCTCGGCAGTCCTACGAGCAGTACTTC
TRBJ2-1,NA,TRBD1,TRBV7-2,CASSLGAGGGEQFF,TGTGCCAGCAGCTTAGGGGCAGGGGGCGGTGAGCAGTTCTTC
TRBJ1-2,few,NA,TRBV7-3,CASSPGTRQGYTF,TGTGCCAGCAGCCCCGGGACCCGCCAGGGCTACACCTTC
TRBJ2-5,NA,TRBD2,TRBV2,CASSEGLAGEETQYF,TGTGCCAGCAGTGAAGGTCTAGCGGGGGAAGAGACCCAGTACTTC
TRBJ2-1,many,TRBD2,TRBV19,CASSMTGGNNEQFF,TGTGCCAGTAGTATGACGGGGGGAAACAATGAGCAGTTCTTC
TRBJ1-6,few,NA,TRBV11-2,CASSFSNSPLHF,TGTGCCAGCAGCTTCTCGAATTCACCCCTCCACTTT
TRBJ1-5,NA,NA,TRBV5-4,CASSESTDPNQPQHF,TGTGCCAGCAGTGAGTCGACAGACCCCAATCAGCCCCAGCATTTT
TRBJ2-1,many,TRBD1,TRBV20-1,CSARDSWTGRMFF,TGCAGTGCTAGAGACTCTTGGACAGGACGTATGTTCTTC
TRBJ1-1,many,NA,TRBV20-1,CSAREGRPEAFF,TGCAGTGCTAGAGAGGGACGGCCTGAAGCTTTCTTT
TRBJ2-7,many,NA,TRBV13,CASSLVPYEQYF,TGTGCCAGCAGCTTAGTACCCTACGAGCAGTACTTC
TRBJ2-1,NA,NA,TRBV5-1,CASMEGDNNEQFF,TGCGCCAGCATGGAAGGGGATAACAATGAGCAGTTCTTC
TRBJ1-2,many,NA,TRBV6-5,CASSYSRGGGYTF,TGTGCCAGCAGTTACTCGAGGGGGGGTGGCTACACCTTC
TRBJ2-7,once,TRBD1,TRBV6-2/TRBV6-3,CASSYRGQGGHEQYF,TGTGCCAGCAGTTATAGGGGACAGGGGGGACACGAGCAGTACTTC
TRBJ2-7,NA,NA,TRBV27,CASSSRRTYLDEQYF,TGTGCCAGCAGTTCACGCCGGACCTATCTCGACGAGCAGTACTTC